One and the same sample provided the 27 T cell receptor beta chains below, sequenced in a study of blood T cell repertoires in COVID-19. TCRdb keeps only in-frame clones here, not all; method: immunoSEQ multiplex PCR. This table has 9,900 or so clones, around 91% appearing once. The sequencing sample was made of peripheral blood. These receptors were obtained from a human donor in a cohort sampled during active COVID-19.

The rearrangement links TRBV18 to TRBJ2-5, with 7 bases that match TRBD2. The CDR3 sequence is 17 residues long. Germline V CDR1 and CDR2: KGHSH, LQKENI. V dropped 1 base and J dropped 3; count of bases not matched to a gene: 11. CDR3 coding DNA: TGTGCCAGCTCACCACAATTATCTGGGGAGGGCGAAGAGACCCAGTACTTC. It yields the protein CASSPQLSGEGEETQYF. The entire variable domain, with the rest obtained from reference TRBV18 and TRBJ2-5, is as follows: NAGVMQNPRHLVRRRGQEARLRCSPMKGHSHVYWYRQLPEEGLKFMVYLQKENIIDESGMPKERFSAEFPKEGPSILRIQQVVRGDSAAYFCASSPQLSGEGEETQYFGPGTRLLVL.

V gene TRBV27 combines with J gene TRBJ2-5, with a tentative D call TRBD1 (5 bases). Looked up from germline, CDR1 is MNHEY and CDR2 is SMNVEV (reference sequence). V lost 1 base to trimming and J lost 1 base, with 7 bases between them. The CDR3 runs to 14 residues. The CDR3 DNA reads as TGTGCCAGCAGTTTATGGGGCAGCCAAGAGACCCAGTACTTC. Protein product: CASSLWGSQETQYF.

The chain combines TRBV28 with TRBJ2-4, with 14 nucleotides matching TRBD2. The V gene end was trimmed by 3 bases and the J gene end by 3 bases; junction bases not matched to a gene: 13. The CDR3 is made up of 20 amino acids. Germline lookup yields CDR1 MDHEN and CDR2 SYDVKM. The chain's CDR3 is CASSFPPETSGGADKNIQYF. The CDR3, as DNA: TGTGCCAGCAGTTTCCCGCCGGAGACTAGCGGGGGGGCGGACAAAAACATTCAGTACTTC.

The chain is built from TRBV2 and TRBJ1-2, with D possibly being TRBD1 (5 bases). The germline V gene has CDR1 SNHLY and CDR2 FYNNEI. This CDR3 is built from 19 residues. Trimming took 5 bases from V and 7 from J, leaving 32 bases between them. The CDR3 nucleotides read TGTGCCAGCAGTTCCCCCATTTCCTCCACCAGGGATCCTAATCGTGGCTACACCTTC. Amino acid sequence: CASSSPISSTRDPNRGYTF.

The V and J genes are TRBV19 and TRBJ2-7, with 7 bases fitting TRBD1. The CDR3 totals 14 residues. J lost 2 bases, V lost 4 bases, and 5 bases had no gene match. Germline CDR1 reads LNHDA; CDR2 reads SQIVND (reference sequence). The CDR3 reads CASSRDSLTYEQYF. CDR3 DNA sequence: TGTGCCAGTAGTAGGGACAGCCTAACCTACGAGCAGTACTTC.

The chain uses TRBV9 and TRBJ1-3, with TRBD1 matching 7 bases. Germline V gene lookup returns CDR1 SGDLS and CDR2 YYNGEE. The CDR3 contains 15 residues. The V segment lost 4 bases and the J segment 0 bases; nucleotides outside the gene matches: 4. CDR3 sequence: CASSLRDSSGNTIYF. As DNA, the CDR3 is TGTGCCAGCAGCCTCCGGGACAGCTCTGGAAACACCATATATTTT.

This sequence joins TRBV12-5 and TRBJ2-3; 10 bases agree with TRBD2. This CDR3 spans 14 amino acids. Germline CDR1 LGHNT, CDR2 FRNRAP. After removal of 6 bases from V and 6 bases from J, the junction contained 6 bases not matched to a gene. The CDR3 DNA reads TGTGCTAGTGGCCCCGGTAGCGGGAGGGATACGCAGTATTTT. This sequence encodes CASGPGSGRDTQYF.

The V gene is TRBV10-3, the J gene TRBJ1-2; perhaps TRBD1 as D (5 bases). The CDR3 sequence is 12 residues long. Germline CDR1 ENHRY, CDR2 SYGVKD. The germline V and J ends were trimmed by 8 bases and 3 bases, with 10 bases remaining between them. CDR3 DNA sequence: TGTGCCATCCAGGGCAGCGACTATGGCTACACCTTC. Its translation is CAIQGSDYGYTF.

This chain connects TRBV5-1 to TRBJ1-1; D is uncertain. V lost 4 bases and J 0 bases, leaving 25 bases between the germline ends. Germline loops: CDR1 SGHRS, CDR2 YFSETQ. The CDR3 totals 19 residues. The CDR3 sequence: CASSPRSTEPDGMNTEAFF. CDR3 in DNA: TGCGCCAGCAGCCCCCGTTCGACCGAGCCTGACGGGATGAACACTGAAGCTTTCTTT.

The V call is TRBV9, the J call TRBJ2-2; tentative D call: TRBD1 (7 bases). V was shortened by 4 bases and J by 2 bases, with 15 bases between the two germline ends. The germline V gene encodes CDR1 SGDLS and CDR2 YYNGEE. The CDR3 has 16 residues. Written as DNA, the CDR3 is TGTGCCAGCAGCCCGCGGGACAGAACTAACACCGGGGAGCTGTTTTTT. It translates to CASSPRDRTNTGELFF.

The chain combines TRBV2 with TRBJ2-7; the D is unclear. Germline V gene sequence: CDR1 SNHLY, CDR2 FYNNEI. V was pared by 3 bases and J by 3 bases, with 9 bases between. The CDR3 loop spans 13 amino acids. CDR3 protein: CASSEERVYEQYF. CDR3 bases: TGTGCCAGCAGTGAGGAGAGAGTCTACGAGCAGTACTTC. The full variable domain, rest sourced from reference TRBV2 and TRBJ2-7, is EPEVTQTPSHQVTQMGQEVILRCVPISNHLYFYWYRQILGQKVEFLVSFYNNEISEKSEIFDDQFSVERPDGSNFTLKIRSTKLEDSAMYFCASSEERVYEQYFGPGTRLTVT.

This clone was picked up one time. The CDR3 DNA follows: TGTGCCAGCAGTTGGAGGGGGGACAGAACCTTC. Translating it yields CASSWRGDRTF. The chain is built from TRBV11-3 and TRBJ1-2; 7 bases agree with TRBD1. The ends lost 6 bases at V and 14 bases at J; junction bases unmatched: 9. This CDR3 is built from 11 residues. CDR1 and CDR2 from the germline V gene are SGHNT and YENEEA.

The chain employs TRBV6-5 and TRBJ2-5; 8 bases agree with TRBD1. The germline gives CDR1 MNHEY, CDR2 SVGAGI. CDR3 length equals 15 residues. J gave up 1 base and V 4 bases, and 5 bases lay outside the gene matches. The DNA of the CDR3 is TGTGCCAGCAGTTCTCCAGGGGGCGGCCAAGAGACCCAGTACTTC. The encoded protein is CASSSPGGGQETQYF.

This chain connects TRBV20-1 to TRBJ1-1; D remains unclear. From germline, CDR1 is DFQATT and CDR2 SNEGSKA (reference sequence). The V end lost 1 base, the J end lost 8 bases, and 8 bases lay between the germline ends. The length of the CDR3 is 11 residues. In DNA form, the CDR3 reads TGCAGTGCTAGAGGAGGAGGGGAAGCTTTCTTT. Protein product: CSARGGGEAFF.

This rearrangement joins TRBV28 to TRBJ1-4; 10 nucleotides match TRBD1. The ends lost 5 bases at V and 8 bases at J; junction bases unmatched: 8. The CDR3 length is 15 residues. The V gene's germline CDR1 is MDHEN and CDR2 SYDVKM. Here the CDR3 DNA reads TGTGCCAGCAGTCCCAGGACAGGGGGAGACGAAAAACTGTTTTTT. This translates into CASSPRTGGDEKLFF.

The chain has TRBV7-2 and TRBJ2-5; D not resolved. There are 12 residues in the CDR3. V was clipped by 5 bases and J by 5 bases, with 9 bases between them. Germline V lookup: CDR1 SGHTA, CDR2 FQGNSA. The CDR3: CASSPPVETQYF. The DNA for the CDR3 is TGTGCCAGCAGCCCCCCCGTGGAGACCCAGTACTTC. Full variable domain (remainder filled in from reference TRBV7-2 and TRBJ2-5): GAGVSQSPSNKVTEKGKDVELRCDPISGHTALYWYRQSLGQGLEFLIYFQGNSAPDKSGLPSDRFSAERTGGSVSTLTIQRTQQEDSAVYLCASSPPVETQYFGPGTRLLVL.

This clone has a single count. The chain links TRBV5-1 to TRBJ2-3; maybe TRBD1 (5 bases). The CDR3 has 14 residues. Trimming shortened V by 7 bases and J by 3 bases, and 15 bases separated the two germline ends. The V gene's germline CDR1 is SGHRS and CDR2 YFSETQ. This chain's CDR3 is CASRNQGQTDTQYF. Here the CDR3 DNA reads TGCGCCAGCCGAAACCAGGGCCAGACAGATACGCAGTATTTT. The full variable domain, rest sourced from reference TRBV5-1 and TRBJ2-3, is KAGVTQTPRYLIKTRGQQVTLSCSPISGHRSVSWYQQTPGQGLQFLFEYFSETQRNKGNFPGRFSGRQFSNSRSEMNVSTLELGDSALYLCASRNQGQTDTQYFGPGTRLTVL.

This clone occurred once. This chain links TRBV30 with TRBJ1-4; 8 bases line up with TRBD1. Germline CDR1 GTSNPN, CDR2 SVGIG (reference sequence). The ends lost 6 bases at V and 7 bases at J; junction bases unmatched: 7. The CDR3 runs 13 residues. CDR3 protein: CACPGQGTEKLFF. The CDR3 nucleotides are TGTGCCTGCCCCGGACAGGGTACTGAAAAACTGTTTTTT.

The chain links TRBV7-2 to TRBJ2-2; perhaps TRBD1 as D (7 bases). Germline assignment: CDR1 SGHTA and CDR2 FQGNSA. V lost 5 bases and J 4 bases, leaving 14 bases between the germline ends. CDR3 size: 15 residues. In nucleotides, the CDR3 is TGTGCCAGCAGCCCAGGGGGGTATAGCACCGGGGAGCTGTTTTTT. Protein product: CASSPGGYSTGELFF.

The chain employs TRBV5-6 and TRBJ1-4, with 7 positions matching TRBD1. From germline, CDR1 is SGHDT and CDR2 YYEEEE. This CDR3 spans 14 amino acids. The trim removed 1 base at V and 8 bases at J, leaving 5 bases unmatched. The CDR3 loop reads CASSLTGAGEKLFF. For the CDR3, the DNA is TGTGCCAGCAGCTTGACAGGGGCGGGGGAAAAACTGTTTTTT.

The chain couples TRBV5-4 to TRBJ1-1; D may be TRBD1 (5 bases). V lost 1 base to trimming and J lost 8 bases, with 9 bases between them. The CDR3 has 12 residues. Germline V gene lookup returns CDR1 SGHNT and CDR2 YYREEE (reference sequence). CDR3 sequence: CASSLWEGEAFF. In DNA, the CDR3 is TGTGCCAGCAGCTTGTGGGAGGGGGAAGCTTTCTTT. The complete variable domain, with remaining parts taken from reference TRBV5-4 and TRBJ1-1, reads ETGVTQSPTHLIKTRGQQVTLRCSSQSGHNTVSWYQQALGQGPQFIFQYYREEENGRGNFPPRFSGLQFPNYSSELNVNALELDDSALYLCASSLWEGEAFFGQGTRLTVV.

The genes are TRBV7-9 and TRBJ1-1; D is uncertain. V lost 5 bases and J lost 4, with 20 bases in between. The CDR3 length is 16 residues. Per germline, CDR1 SEHNR and CDR2 FQNEAQ (reference sequence). For the CDR3, the DNA is TGTGCCAGCAGCCCTTCGGCATCGTATTCGGGCACTGAAGCTTTCTTT. Its translation: CASSPSASYSGTEAFF.

The chain is built from TRBV11-3 and TRBJ2-7; 9 nucleotides match TRBD1. The CDR3 is made up of 19 amino acids. V lost 5 bases and J lost 5; bases outside the gene matches: 22. CDR1 SGHNT and CDR2 YENEEA come from the germline V gene. The chain's CDR3 is CASSQKTGGGTTVGNEQYF. The DNA for the CDR3 is TGTGCCAGCAGCCAAAAAACAGGGGGCGGGACGACGGTCGGGAACGAGCAGTACTTC.

The chain combines TRBV28 with TRBJ1-6; D might be TRBD1 (6 bases). The CDR3 is 14 amino acids. Trimming removed 6 bases at V and 11 bases at J, with 17 bases between. Germline loops: CDR1 MDHEN, CDR2 SYDVKM. CDR3 residues: CASRGSGAQAPLHF. In DNA form, the CDR3 reads TGTGCCAGCAGGGGATCAGGGGCCCAGGCACCCCTCCACTTT.

The V and J genes are TRBV5-1 and TRBJ2-5, with 9 bases lining up with TRBD1. Germline values: CDR1 SGHRS, CDR2 YFSETQ. Unmatched junction bases numbered 4, after V lost 4 bases and J lost 3 bases. The CDR3 length is 14 residues. CDR3 sequence: CASSTGTGKETQYF. The CDR3 DNA follows: TGCGCCAGCAGCACTGGGACAGGGAAAGAGACCCAGTACTTC.

This chain connects TRBV4-1 to TRBJ2-1, with 8 bases lining up with TRBD1. Losses at the gene ends were 7 bases for V and 2 bases for J; bases not matched to a gene: 7. Looked up from germline, CDR1 is MGHRA and CDR2 is YSYEKL. The CDR3 runs to 15 residues. The CDR3 region is CASTEGQATYNEQFF. In DNA, the CDR3 is TGCGCCAGCACCGAGGGACAGGCGACCTACAATGAGCAGTTCTTC.

The chain recombines TRBV7-6 with TRBJ2-3, with D possibly being TRBD2 (5 bases). The V gene's germline CDR1 is SGHVS and CDR2 FNYEAQ. The CDR3 is 14 residues long. V was trimmed by 5 bases and J by 8 bases, leaving 17 bases between them. In DNA, the CDR3 is TGTGCCAGCAGCCCGAGCGGACCAATCGGTACGCAGTATTTT. Protein product: CASSPSGPIGTQYF. The variable domain in full, with the rest retrieved from reference TRBV7-6 and TRBJ2-3, is GAGVSQSPRYKVTKRGQDVALRCDPISGHVSLYWYRQALGQGPEFLTYFNYEAQQDKSGLPNDRFSAERPEGSISTLTIQRTEQRDSAMYRCASSPSGPIGTQYFGPGTRLTVL.